Sequencing of this TCR beta chain was carried out in a study of T cells in Graves' hyperthyroidism and ophthalmopathy. Study-wide results and caveats: The majority of expanded thyroid clonotypes above 0.001 also appeared in blood.

This clonotype came up many times. Antigen: not known. What was amplified from RNA transcripts were TCR beta CDR3 regions. With the HTBI primer set, the TCR CDR3 went through a first round of RT-PCR. MiXCR, run by TCRdb on the multiplex PCR reads, gives a single entry per CDR3 protein. The table shows some 600,000 distinct CDR3 sequences, with around 13% occurring only once. The specimen sequenced was blood. This TCR was sampled from a woman in her 30s with Graves' hyperthyroidism that later progressed to Graves' ophthalmopathy.

In nucleotides, the CDR3 is TGTGCCAGCCCTGGTCAAGAGGAAGGCTACACCTTC. Protein product: CASPGQEEGYTF. The V call is TRBV28, the J call TRBJ1-2; D gene ambiguous. In germline, CDR1 is MDHEN, CDR2 SYDVKM. Deletions cut 8 bases from V and 8 bases from J, with 15 bases between. This CDR3 has 12 residues.